This TCR beta chain was profiled in a study of cytomegalovirus exposure and HLA in healthy donors. V gave up 2 bases and J gave up 5 bases; unmatched junction bases: 6. Germline V CDR1 and CDR2: WSHSY, SAAADI. The CDR3 consists of 17 residues. Primers for the PCR totalled 60 Vbeta and 13 Jbeta. Data came from immunoSEQ multiplex PCR; TCRdb stores just in-frame clones and leaves some out. The sample consists of 150,000 to 200,000 clones, around three quarters of them appearing once. The sequence came from a woman in her twenties or thirties in good health and CMV-seronegative. The chain couples TRBV10-2 to TRBJ2-5; 15 bases map to TRBD2. Sequenced: PBMCs. CDR3 DNA: TGCGCCAGCAGTGAGGGGACTAGCGGGGGGTTGAAGGAGACCCAGTACTTC. It is translated as CASSEGTSGGLKETQYF.